This record looks at one T cell receptor beta chain sequence and its context. What it recognizes is unknown. This CDR3 contains 13 residues. The V and J ends lost 4 bases and 4 bases respectively, with 10 bases between them. CDR1 is KGHSH, CDR2 LQKENI, per germline. This sample stems from a study of cytotoxic CD8 clonotypes in ibrutinib-treated CLL. General study points: Researchers report that baseline clonality outpaced age-matched healthy donors and tracked circulating CD8+ T-cell counts.

The table came from immunoSEQ multiplex PCR; TCRdb's copy has only in-frame clones and leaves some out. In the table there are 250,000 to 350,000 clones, 76% of which are singletons. Specimen: PBMCs, collected at disease progression, from a patient treated with ibrutinib. The receptor was isolated from a human donor with chronic lymphocytic leukemia. This chain links TRBV18 with TRBJ2-5, with TRBD1 as a possible D gene (6 bases). DNA for the CDR3: TGTGCCAGCTCACAAACAGGGAGAGAGACCCAGTACTTC. Translated: CASSQTGRETQYF.